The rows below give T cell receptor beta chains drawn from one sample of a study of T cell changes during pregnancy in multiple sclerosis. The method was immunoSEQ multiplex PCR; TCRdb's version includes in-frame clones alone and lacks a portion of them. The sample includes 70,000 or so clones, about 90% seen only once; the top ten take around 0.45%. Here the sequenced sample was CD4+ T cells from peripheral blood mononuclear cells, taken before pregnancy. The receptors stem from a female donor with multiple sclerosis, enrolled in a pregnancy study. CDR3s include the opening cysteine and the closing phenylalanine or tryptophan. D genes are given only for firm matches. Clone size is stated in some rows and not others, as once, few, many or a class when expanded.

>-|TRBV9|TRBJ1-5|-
TGTGCCAGCAGCGAGGGGCCTTTTCAGCCCCAGCATTTT
CASSEGPFQPQHF
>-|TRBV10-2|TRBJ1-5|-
TGCGCCAGCAGCGGGGGGCCCGGCCCCAATCAGCCCCAGCATTTT
CASSGGPGPNQPQHF
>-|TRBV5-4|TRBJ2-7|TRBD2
TGTGCCAGCAGCTCAGGCGGGGGGGCCAGACACGAGCAGTACTTC
CASSSGGGARHEQYF
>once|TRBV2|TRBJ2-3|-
TGTGCCAGCAGTCTGAGCGGGCATCGCACAGATACGCAGTATTTT
CASSLSGHRTDTQYF
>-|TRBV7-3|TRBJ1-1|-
TGTGCCAGCAGCCAAGGGGAGGGGATGAACACTGAAGCTTTCTTT
CASSQGEGMNTEAFF
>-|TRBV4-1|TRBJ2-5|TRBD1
TGCGCCAGCAGCCCCAATGACAGGGGACAAGAGACCCAGTACTTC
CASSPNDRGQETQYF
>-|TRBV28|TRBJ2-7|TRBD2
TGTGCCAGCAGTTACGAGACTAGCGGGAGATACGAGCAGTACTTC
CASSYETSGRYEQYF
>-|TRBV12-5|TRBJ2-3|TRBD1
TGTGCTAGTGGCAAAGGACAGGGGGCGACAGATACGCAGTATTTT
CASGKGQGATDTQYF
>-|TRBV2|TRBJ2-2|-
TGTGCCAGCACCCTTAGCGGTCACGGGAACACCGGGGAGCTGTTTTTT
CASTLSGHGNTGELFF
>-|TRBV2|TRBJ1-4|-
TGTGCCACCGGACTCCGGAGTGGGGAAAAACTGTTTTTT
CATGLRSGEKLFF
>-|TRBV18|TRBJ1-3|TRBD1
TGTGCCAGCTCATCGGGACAGGGAAACACCATATATTTT
CASSSGQGNTIYF
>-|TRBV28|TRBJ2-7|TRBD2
TGTGCCAGCAGACGTGGGACTAGCGGGAGGGCCCGGGTTGAGCAGTACTTC
CASRRGTSGRARVEQYF
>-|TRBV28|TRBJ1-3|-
TGTGCCAGCAGTTTACGGACAATTGGAAACACCATATATTTT
CASSLRTIGNTIYF
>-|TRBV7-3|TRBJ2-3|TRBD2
TGTGCCAGCAGCTTAACGTCGGTAGCTAGCGGGGGGGGCATAACGCAGTATTTT
CASSLTSVASGGGITQYF
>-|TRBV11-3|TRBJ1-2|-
TGTGCCAGCAGCCAAAGGGGGGGCCGAGCTAACTATGGCTACACCTTC
CASSQRGGRANYGYTF
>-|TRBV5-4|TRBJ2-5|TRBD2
TGTGCCAGCAGCTTGGGACTAGCGGGATGGGCCGGAGAGACCCAGTACTTC
CASSLGLAGWAGETQYF
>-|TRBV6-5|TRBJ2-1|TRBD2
TGTGCCAGCAGCTCCGGGACTAGCGTTTCCAATGAGCAGTTCTTC
CASSSGTSVSNEQFF
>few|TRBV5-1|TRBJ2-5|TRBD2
TGCGCCAGCAGCTTGCTAGGACTAGCAGGAGAGACCCAGTACTTC
CASSLLGLAGETQYF
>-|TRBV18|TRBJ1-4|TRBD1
TGTGCCAGCTCACAAGGGACAGAAGAAAAACTGTTTTTT
CASSQGTEEKLFF
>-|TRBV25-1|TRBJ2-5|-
TGTGCCAGCAGTGACTTCGGACACTACCAAGAGACCCAGTACTTC
CASSDFGHYQETQYF
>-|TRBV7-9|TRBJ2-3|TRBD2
TGTGCCAGCAGCCCAAGGGCGGGAGCTAAGACAGATACGCAGTATTTT
CASSPRAGAKTDTQYF
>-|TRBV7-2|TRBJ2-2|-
TGTGCCAGCAGCTTAGGAGGATTCGGCCCCGGGGAGCTGTTTTTT
CASSLGGFGPGELFF
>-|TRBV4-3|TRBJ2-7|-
TGCGCCAGCAGCCAGCAACAGGGAGGGGTTGGGGGCTACGAGCAGTACTTC
CASSQQQGGVGGYEQYF